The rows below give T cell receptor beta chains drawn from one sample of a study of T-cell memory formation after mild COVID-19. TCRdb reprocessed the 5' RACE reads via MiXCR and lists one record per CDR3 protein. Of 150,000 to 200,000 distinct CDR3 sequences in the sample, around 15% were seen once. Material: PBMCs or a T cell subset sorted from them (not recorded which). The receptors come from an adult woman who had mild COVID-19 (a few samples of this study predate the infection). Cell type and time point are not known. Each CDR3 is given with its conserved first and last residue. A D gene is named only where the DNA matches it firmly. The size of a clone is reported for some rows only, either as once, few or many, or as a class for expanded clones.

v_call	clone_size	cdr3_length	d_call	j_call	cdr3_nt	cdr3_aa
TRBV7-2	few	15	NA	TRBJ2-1	TGTGCCAGCAGCTTAGGGGACGCCGTGGGTAATGAGCAGTTCTTC	CASSLGDAVGNEQFF
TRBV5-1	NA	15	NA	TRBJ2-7	TGCGCCAGCAGCTTGGTCCGGGACACTATATACGAGCAGTACTTC	CASSLVRDTIYEQYF
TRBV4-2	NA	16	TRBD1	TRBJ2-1	TGTGCCAGCAGCCGAGCCGGACAGGGGACAGGGAATGAGCAGTTCTTC	CASSRAGQGTGNEQFF
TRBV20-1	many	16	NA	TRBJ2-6	TGCAGTGCTACTCGGTGGGGGGAAACTGGGGCCAACGTCCTGACTTTC	CSATRWGETGANVLTF
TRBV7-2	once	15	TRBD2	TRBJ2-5	TGTGCCAGCAGCCTGCGGGGGGGGCTTCAAGAGACCCAGTACTTC	CASSLRGGLQETQYF
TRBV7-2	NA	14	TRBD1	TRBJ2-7	TGTGCCAGCAGCTTACGGACAGGGCACTACGAGCAGTACTTC	CASSLRTGHYEQYF
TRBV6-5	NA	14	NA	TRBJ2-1	TGTGCCAGCAGTCAGGGACTCCGGCTTAATGAGCAGTTCTTC	CASSQGLRLNEQFF
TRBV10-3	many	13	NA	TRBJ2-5	TGTGCCATCAGTGGGTGGGGCCAGGAGACCCAGTACTTC	CAISGWGQETQYF
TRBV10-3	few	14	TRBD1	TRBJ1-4	TGTGCCATCGGCGAAATGACAGGGGACGAAAAACTGTTTTTT	CAIGEMTGDEKLFF
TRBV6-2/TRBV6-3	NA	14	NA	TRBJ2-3	TGTGCCAGCAGTTACTCGTCTGTTGAAGATACGCAGTATTTT	CASSYSSVEDTQYF
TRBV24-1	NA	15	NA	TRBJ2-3	TGTGCCACCAGTGATTTGGGTTTGTCAACAGATACGCAGTATTTT	CATSDLGLSTDTQYF
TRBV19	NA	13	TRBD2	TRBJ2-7	TGTGCCAGTAGGAGGGGACTACTCAGCGAGCAGTACTTC	CASRRGLLSEQYF
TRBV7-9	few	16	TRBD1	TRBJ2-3	TGTGCCAGCAGCCCGGCAGGGGGCAGATCGACAGATACGCAGTATTTT	CASSPAGGRSTDTQYF
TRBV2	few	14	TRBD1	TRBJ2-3	TGTGCCAGCAGTCAAGGGGACAGGGTCGGCACGCAGTATTTT	CASSQGDRVGTQYF
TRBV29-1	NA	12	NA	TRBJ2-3	TGCAGTGGACTCTCTCCCACAGATACGCAGTATTTT	CSGLSPTDTQYF
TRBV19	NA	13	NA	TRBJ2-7	TGTGCCAGTAGTATAGCGGCGGGGTACGAGCAGTACTTC	CASSIAAGYEQYF
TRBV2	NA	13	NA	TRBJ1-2	TGTGCCAGCACCGAGGAATTAGGGTACGGCTACACCTTC	CASTEELGYGYTF
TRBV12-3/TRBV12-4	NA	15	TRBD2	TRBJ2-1	TGTGCCAGCAGTTTTCGGACTAGCGAGTACAATGAGCAGTTCTTC	CASSFRTSEYNEQFF
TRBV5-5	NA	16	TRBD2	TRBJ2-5	TGTGCCAGCAGCTTGGGACTAGCGGGACGAGGAGAGACCCAGTACTTC	CASSLGLAGRGETQYF
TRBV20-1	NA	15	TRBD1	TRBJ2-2	TGCAGTGCTTTTGCCGGGACAGGGAACACCGGGGAGCTGTTTTTT	CSAFAGTGNTGELFF
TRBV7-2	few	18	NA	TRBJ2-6	TGTGCCAGCAGCTTAGATGATTGGATTAGCTCTGGGGCCAACGTCCTGACTTTC	CASSLDDWISSGANVLTF
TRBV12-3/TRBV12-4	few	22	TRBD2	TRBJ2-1	TGTGCCAGCAGTTTAGACCTGATGGGCGGTGCGGGAGTCGAGCTCTTCTACAATGAGCAGTTCTTC	CASSLDLMGGAGVELFYNEQFF